One sample yielded the 18 T cell receptor beta chains listed below, sequenced in a study of blood T cell repertoires in COVID-19. The assay was immunoSEQ multiplex PCR, and TCRdb's table has in-frame clones only and misses some. This sample has about 280,000 clones, with 87% found just once. The specimen sequenced was peripheral blood. All receptors derive from a woman in her 50s who had recovered from COVID-19.

The V and J genes are TRBV3-1 (or the pseudogene TRBV3-2) and TRBJ2-7, with a possible D match to TRBD2 (6 bases). The germline V and J ends were trimmed by 4 bases and 1 base, with 11 bases remaining between them. Germline V gives CDR1 LGHDT, CDR2 YNNKEL (reference sequence). This CDR3 spans 14 amino acids. The CDR3 spells CASSPGGESYEQYF. The CDR3 DNA is TGTGCCAGCAGCCCCGGCGGGGAATCCTACGAGCAGTACTTC.

The chain joins TRBV11-1 to TRBJ1-2; tentatively, D is TRBD1 (5 bases). V lost 5 bases, J lost 4 bases, and 11 bases lay in between. The CDR3 loop spans 13 amino acids. Germline CDR1 is SGHAT and CDR2 is FQDESV (reference sequence). The CDR3 protein is CASSKRGGYGYTF. The CDR3 DNA reads as TGTGCCAGCAGCAAGAGGGGAGGCTATGGCTACACCTTC.

The chain employs TRBV2 and TRBJ1-1; 10 bases line up with TRBD1. Germline V gives CDR1 SNHLY, CDR2 FYNNEI. The CDR3 is 14 amino acids. V dropped 5 bases and J dropped 8; count of bases not matched to a gene: 8. Here the CDR3 reads CASSYRQGAREAFF. Written as DNA, the CDR3 is TGTGCCAGCAGTTATCGACAGGGGGCCCGAGAAGCTTTCTTT.

The chain recombines TRBV9 with TRBJ1-1; TRBD1 aligns across 7 bases. This CDR3 is 18 amino acids long. CDR1 SGDLS and CDR2 YYNGEE come from the germline V gene. V shed 4 bases, J shed 1 base, and the junction held 16 bases outside the gene matches. The CDR3 here is CASSPHLRWTGQNTEAFF. The CDR3 DNA reads TGTGCCAGCAGCCCTCACCTCCGATGGACAGGACAGAACACTGAAGCTTTCTTT.

The V gene is TRBV27, the J gene TRBJ1-1; D uncertain. V shed 7 bases and J shed 1 base, with 13 bases lying between them. This CDR3 is built from 14 residues. The germline V gene encodes CDR1 MNHEY and CDR2 SMNVEV (reference sequence). CDR3 DNA: TGTGCCAGCAAATTTCTCGAGGGGAACACTGAAGCTTTCTTT. This encodes CASKFLEGNTEAFF.

The chain carries TRBV6-5 and TRBJ1-2; 7 bases align to TRBD1. Unmatched junction bases numbered 14, after V lost 6 bases and J lost 7 bases. The CDR3 covers 15 residues. Germline CDR1 MNHEY, CDR2 SVGAGI. CDR3: CASSRPGTVRAGYTF. In DNA, the CDR3 is TGTGCCAGCAGCCGTCCCGGGACAGTGAGGGCTGGCTACACCTTC.

The gene calls are TRBV14 and TRBJ1-1; weak D call: TRBD1 (6 bases). Germline V gene lookup returns CDR1 SGHDN and CDR2 FVKESK. The CDR3 covers 15 residues. V was pared by 4 bases and J by 5 bases, with 17 bases between. CDR3 protein: CASSPKEDRTTEAFF. The CDR3 DNA follows: TGTGCCAGCAGCCCCAAGGAGGACAGAACTACTGAAGCTTTCTTT.

This chain uses TRBV6-2 or TRBV6-3 with TRBJ2-2; perhaps TRBD2 as D (6 bases). The CDR3 contains 15 residues. CDR1 and CDR2 (germline): MNHEY, SVGEGT. V lost 2 bases and J lost 0, with 7 bases in between. In nucleotides, the CDR3 is TGTGCCAGCAGTTACGGGGGGACGAACACCGGGGAGCTGTTTTTT. Residues: CASSYGGTNTGELFF.

This sequence joins TRBV7-2 and TRBJ1-3; unclear D gene. CDR1 is SGHTA and CDR2 is FQGNSA in the germline V gene. Trimming shortened V by 2 bases and J by 4 bases, and 9 bases separated the two germline ends. This CDR3 contains 14 residues. As DNA, the CDR3 is TGTGCCAGCAGCTTATACAGCCCGGGAAACACCATATATTTT. As protein: CASSLYSPGNTIYF.

The V and J genes are TRBV14 and TRBJ2-7, with 7 positions matching TRBD1. V was pared by 5 bases and J by 4 bases, with 8 bases of the junction left unmatched. The germline V gene encodes CDR1 SGHDN and CDR2 FVKESK. This CDR3 is built from 14 residues. The CDR3: CASSKTGSQYEQYF. CDR3 sequence (DNA): TGTGCCAGCAGCAAGACAGGGTCCCAGTACGAGCAGTACTTC. Looking up the rest from reference TRBV14 and TRBJ2-7 gives the full variable domain: EAGVTQFPSHSVIEKGQTVTLRCDPISGHDNLYWYRRVMGKEIKFLLHFVKESKQDESGMPNNRFLAERTGGTYSTLKVQPAELEDSGVYFCASSKTGSQYEQYFGPGTRLTVT.

The J gene is TRBJ1-5, the V gene TRBV5-1; TRBD1 aligns across 11 bases. V lost 4 bases to trimming and J lost 6 bases; unmatched junction nucleotides: 6. The germline CDR1 and CDR2 sequences are SGHRS and YFSETQ. This CDR3 comprises 15 residues. For the CDR3, the DNA is TGCGCCAGCAGCCCCGGACAGGGGGCGGGTCAGCCCCAGCATTTT. This translates into CASSPGQGAGQPQHF.

In nucleotides, the CDR3 is TGTGCCAGCAGCCAATCACAGGGGGGAAATTCACCCCTCCACTTT. Its translation: CASSQSQGGNSPLHF. V is TRBV13 and J is TRBJ1-6, with 8 bases matching TRBD1. Germline V gives CDR1 PRHDT, CDR2 FYEKMQ (reference sequence). J was trimmed by 7 bases and V by 5 bases; bases with no gene match: 7. CDR3 length: 15 residues.

The chain carries TRBV5-4 and TRBJ1-2; D remains unclear. Between the trimmed V and J ends, which lost 4 bases and 4 bases, there was a span of 17 bases. Germline V gene lookup returns CDR1 SGHNT and CDR2 YYREEE (reference sequence). This CDR3 is built from 15 residues. The CDR3 DNA follows: TGTGCCAGCAGCCTGCTCTCCGCCCAGTCCTATGGCTACACCTTC. Protein: CASSLLSAQSYGYTF.

The J gene is TRBJ2-2, the V gene TRBV19; 7 nucleotides agree with TRBD1. This CDR3 has 13 residues. Germline CDR1 reads LNHDA; CDR2 reads SQIVND (reference sequence). The V segment lost 5 bases and the J segment 4 bases; nucleotides outside the gene matches: 1. The CDR3 protein is CASSDRATGELFF. In nucleotides, the CDR3 is TGTGCCAGTAGTGACAGGGCCACCGGGGAGCTGTTTTTT.

This clone appeared a few times. The gene calls are TRBV5-4 and TRBJ2-1; 12 bases map to TRBD2. The CDR3 contains 16 residues. Germline V gene sequence: CDR1 SGHNT, CDR2 YYREEE (reference sequence). V was pared by 4 bases and J by 7 bases, with 9 bases of the junction left unmatched. This chain's CDR3 is CASSGGLAGMRNEQFF. The CDR3 coding sequence is TGTGCCAGCAGCGGCGGACTAGCGGGGATGAGGAATGAGCAGTTCTTC.

V usage is TRBV28 and J usage is TRBJ2-2; D possibly corresponds to TRBD2 (7 bases). CDR3 length: 15 amino acids. Trimming cost V 7 bases and J 2 bases, with 14 bases left between them. Germline loops: CDR1 MDHEN, CDR2 SYDVKM. The CDR3 loop reads CASNSGGRNTGELFF. Written as DNA, the CDR3 is TGTGCCAGCAACTCGGGGGGCCGAAACACCGGGGAGCTGTTTTTT.

The chain couples TRBV6-2 or TRBV6-3 to TRBJ1-5; no firm D call. CDR3 length equals 14 residues. The V end lost 5 bases, the J end lost 3 bases, and 11 bases lay between the germline ends. Germline V CDR1 and CDR2: MNHEY, SVGEGT. DNA of the CDR3: TGTGCCAGCAGTCGACCGGGAACCAATCAGCCCCAGCATTTT. This gives the protein CASSRPGTNQPQHF.

V is TRBV19 and J is TRBJ1-2; D is uncertain. Germline V gene data show CDR1 as LNHDA and CDR2 as SQIVND (reference sequence). Trimming removed 6 bases at V and 5 bases at J, with 19 bases between. The CDR3 spans 15 residues. CDR3 coding DNA: TGTGCCAGTAGCGGGAACAGAGAAAGGAGGTATGGCTACACCTTC. The encoded protein is CASSGNRERRYGYTF.